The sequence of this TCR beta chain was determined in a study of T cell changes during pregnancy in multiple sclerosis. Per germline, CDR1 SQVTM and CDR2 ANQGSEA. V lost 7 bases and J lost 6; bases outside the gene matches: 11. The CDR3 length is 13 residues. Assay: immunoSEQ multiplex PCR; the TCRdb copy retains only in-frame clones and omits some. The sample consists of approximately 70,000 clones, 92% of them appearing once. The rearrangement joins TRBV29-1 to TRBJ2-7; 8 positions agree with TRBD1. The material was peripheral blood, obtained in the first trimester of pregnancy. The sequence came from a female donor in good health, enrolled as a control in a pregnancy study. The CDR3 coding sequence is TGCAGCGCAGTAGCAGGGGGCCGGGGCGAGCAGTACTTC. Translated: CSAVAGGRGEQYF.